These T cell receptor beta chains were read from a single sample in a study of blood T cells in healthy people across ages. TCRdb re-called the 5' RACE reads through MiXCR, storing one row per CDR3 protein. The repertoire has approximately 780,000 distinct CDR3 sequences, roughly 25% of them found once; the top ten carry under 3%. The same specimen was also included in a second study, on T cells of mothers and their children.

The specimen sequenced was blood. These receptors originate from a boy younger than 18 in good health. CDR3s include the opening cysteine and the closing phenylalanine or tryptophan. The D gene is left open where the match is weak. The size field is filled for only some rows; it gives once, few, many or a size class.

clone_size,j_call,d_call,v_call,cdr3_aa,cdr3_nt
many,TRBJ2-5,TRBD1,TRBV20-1,CSAWTGRETQYF,TGCAGTGCTTGGACAGGGCGGGAGACCCAGTACTTC
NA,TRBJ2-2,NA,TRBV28,CASSSRGVRTGELFF,TGTGCCAGCAGTTCCCGAGGAGTCCGGACCGGGGAGCTGTTTTTT
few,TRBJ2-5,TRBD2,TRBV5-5,CASIRAREGTQYF,TGTGCCAGCATCCGGGCCAGGGAGGGGACCCAGTACTTC
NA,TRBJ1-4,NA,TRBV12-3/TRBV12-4,CASSLRTADEKLFF,TGTGCCAGCAGCCTGAGGACAGCCGATGAAAAACTGTTTTTT
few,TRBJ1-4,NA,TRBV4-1,CASSQAPQGYVKLFF,TGCGCCAGCAGCCAAGCTCCACAGGGCTATGTAAAACTGTTTTTT
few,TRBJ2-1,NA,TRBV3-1,CASSQLGGYNEQFF,TGTGCCAGCAGCCAACTGGGGGGCTACAATGAGCAGTTCTTC
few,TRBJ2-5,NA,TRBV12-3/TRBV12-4,CASSYGQGGWETQYF,TGTGCCAGCAGTTACGGTCAGGGGGGCTGGGAGACCCAGTACTTC
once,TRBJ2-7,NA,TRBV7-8,CASSLVWDSYEQYF,TGTGCCAGCAGCTTAGTTTGGGACTCCTACGAGCAGTACTTC
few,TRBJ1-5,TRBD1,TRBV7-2,CASSLAGTGARQPQHF,TGTGCCAGCAGCTTAGCTGGAACAGGGGCTCGGCAGCCCCAGCATTTT
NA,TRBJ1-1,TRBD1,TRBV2,CASSTRTGDTEAFF,TGTGCCAGCAGTACAAGGACAGGGGACACTGAAGCTTTCTTT
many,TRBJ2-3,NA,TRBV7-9,CASSPGTASTDTQYF,TGTGCCAGCAGCCCCGGGACGGCCTCCACAGATACGCAGTATTTT